A selection of T cell receptor beta chains follows, all from one sample in a study of blood T cell repertoires in COVID-19. Sequenced by immunoSEQ multiplex PCR; TCRdb stores in-frame clones only, minus some. The sample shows about 98,000 clones, about 90% of them seen only once. Material for sequencing was peripheral blood. These receptors all stem from a man younger than 30 with acute or convalescent COVID-19. CDR3s include the opening cysteine and the closing phenylalanine or tryptophan. Each record gives: V gene, J gene, D gene, clone size, CDR3 DNA, CDR3 protein. The D gene is left open where the match is weak. Only part of the rows carry a size: once, few, many, or a class if the clone is expanded.

>TRBV13|TRBJ1-3|TRBD1|NA
TGTGCCAGCAGCGAAAGACAGGGAGGCGGCTCTGGAAACACCATATATTTT
CASSERQGGGSGNTIYF
>TRBV19|TRBJ2-7|TRBD1|NA
TGTGCCAGTCAAAGAACAGGGGGCAACTACGAGCAGTACTTC
CASQRTGGNYEQYF
>TRBV30|TRBJ1-6|TRBD1|NA
TGTGCCTGGAAATCGGGACAGGAGAATTCACCCCTCCACTTT
CAWKSGQENSPLHF
>TRBV10-3|TRBJ1-5|NA|NA
TGTGCCATCAGTGAATCGGGGAGCAATCAGCCCCAGCATTTT
CAISESGSNQPQHF
>TRBV19|TRBJ1-3|NA|NA
TGTGCCAGTAGCCCACAGGGCCGCTCTGGAAACACCATATATTTT
CASSPQGRSGNTIYF
>TRBV5-8|TRBJ1-6|NA|NA
TGTGCCAGCAGCCCCCAGGTGGGCGGGAGGATATTGAGTTCACCCCTCCACTTT
CASSPQVGGRILSSPLHF
>TRBV5-5|TRBJ1-2|NA|NA
TGTGCCAGCAGCCTGACAACGGTCACTAACTATGGCTACACCTTC
CASSLTTVTNYGYTF
>TRBV5-1|TRBJ1-1|TRBD1|NA
TGCGCCAGCAGCTTAATGACAGGGGGCGATACGGAAGCTTTCTTT
CASSLMTGGDTEAFF
>TRBV14|TRBJ1-1|TRBD1|once
TGTGCCAGCAGCCAGGATAGGGACAGAATGCTCCAGGAAGCTTTCTTT
CASSQDRDRMLQEAFF
>TRBV20-1|TRBJ2-1|TRBD2|NA
TGCAGTGCTAGTGGGGGACTAGGGGTCTACAATGAGCAGTTCTTC
CSASGGLGVYNEQFF
>TRBV19|TRBJ2-3|NA|NA
TGTGCCAGTAGTATGGGCAGGGGCACAGATACGCAGTATTTT
CASSMGRGTDTQYF
>TRBV28|TRBJ1-6|TRBD1|once
TGTGCCAGCAGCACAGGGACAGTCCCCGTTAATTCACCCCTCCACTTT
CASSTGTVPVNSPLHF
>TRBV7-9|TRBJ2-1|TRBD2|NA
TGTGCCAGCAGCTTAGGCCCTAGCGGGGGGCAGGAGGAGCAGTTCTTC
CASSLGPSGGQEEQFF
>TRBV2|TRBJ1-1|NA|NA
TGTGCCAGCAGGCGGGGGCTGAACACTGAAGCTTTCTTT
CASRRGLNTEAFF
>TRBV6-1|TRBJ1-5|NA|NA
TGTGCCAGCAGTGAAGCCGGAGGGAGCCAGCCCCAGCATTTT
CASSEAGGSQPQHF
>TRBV7-6|TRBJ1-3|TRBD1|once
TGTGCCAGCAGCTTTTTTAGGGACAGCTCTGGAAACACCATATATTTT
CASSFFRDSSGNTIYF
>TRBV2|TRBJ1-2|NA|NA
TGTGCCAGCAGTGATGGTTGGGGGGTTGGCTACACCTTC
CASSDGWGVGYTF
>TRBV6-1|TRBJ1-4|NA|NA
TGTGCCAGCAGTGAAATGGGGGGAAAACTGTTTTTT
CASSEMGGKLFF
>TRBV7-6|TRBJ1-5|NA|NA
TGTGCCAGCCTTAAGCGGATTAGCAATCAGCCCCAGCATTTT
CASLKRISNQPQHF
>TRBV3-1/TRBV3-2|TRBJ2-5|NA|NA
TGTGCCAGCAGCCAAGATCTAGCTAGAGAGACCCAGTACTTC
CASSQDLARETQYF
>TRBV27|TRBJ2-7|TRBD1|NA
TGTGCCAGCAGTTTCGGACAGGAGTACGAGCAGTACTTC
CASSFGQEYEQYF
>TRBV7-2|TRBJ2-7|TRBD2|NA
TGTGCCAGCAGCTTAGGGCTCGGGGGGGGCTACGAGCAGTACTTC
CASSLGLGGGYEQYF
>TRBV14|TRBJ1-3|NA|NA
TGTGCCAGCAGCCAAGAAGGAGGAGGAAACACCATATATTTT
CASSQEGGGNTIYF
>TRBV20-1|TRBJ1-1|NA|NA
TGCAGTGCTAGTAGGGGGGGGGTTAACACTGAAGCTTTCTTT
CSASRGGVNTEAFF
>TRBV11-2|TRBJ2-7|TRBD1|once
TGTGCCAGCAGCCGGGACAGGGCCTACGAGCAGTACTTC
CASSRDRAYEQYF
>TRBV6-6|TRBJ1-5|TRBD1|few
TGTGCCAGCAGCCGACAGGGTAGCAATCAGCCCCAGCATTTT
CASSRQGSNQPQHF
>TRBV7-2|TRBJ2-3|TRBD1|NA
TGTGCCAGCAGCACTTGGACAGGGCGGACAGATACGCAGTATTTT
CASSTWTGRTDTQYF
>TRBV19|TRBJ1-5|NA|NA
TGTGCCAGTAGTTTGTACCTAGGGGGAAGGGATCAGCCCCAGCATTTT
CASSLYLGGRDQPQHF
>TRBV6-1|TRBJ2-5|NA|NA
TGTGCCAGCAGTGAAGATACCAGGGAAGAGACCCAGTACTTC
CASSEDTREETQYF
>TRBV20-1|TRBJ2-3|NA|NA
TGCAGTGGAAGGACGGGGGATACGCAGTATTTT
CSGRTGDTQYF
>TRBV18|TRBJ1-2|NA|NA
TGTGCCAGCTCACCACCAATGTCAGATGGCTACACCTTC
CASSPPMSDGYTF
>TRBV5-4|TRBJ2-1|TRBD1|NA
TGTGCCAGCAGCCCCGACTCCGGGACAGGGAATGAGCAGTTCTTC
CASSPDSGTGNEQFF
>TRBV7-9|TRBJ1-2|NA|few
TGTGCCAGCAGCTTCGGACGGGACTCGAACTATGGCTACACCTTC
CASSFGRDSNYGYTF
>TRBV7-6|TRBJ2-1|TRBD2|NA
TGTGCCAGCAGCTTAGTCCTAGCGGGGGGCGACTGGTTCTTC
CASSLVLAGGDWFF
>TRBV5-8|TRBJ2-1|TRBD1|NA
TGTGCCAGCAGCATTTTATCCGGGACAGGGGACAATGAGCAGTTCTTC
CASSILSGTGDNEQFF
>TRBV4-2|TRBJ1-1|TRBD1|NA
TGTGCCAGCAGCCAAGGAGGTCAGGGGGTAACTGAAGCTTTCTTT
CASSQGGQGVTEAFF
>TRBV2|TRBJ1-5|NA|NA
TGTGCAAGTAGTTGGGGCCCGAATCAGCCCCAGCATTTT
CASSWGPNQPQHF
>TRBV5-1|TRBJ2-1|NA|NA
TGCGCCAGCAGCCTTACAGCCAATGAGCAGTTCTTC
CASSLTANEQFF
>TRBV6-5|TRBJ1-3|NA|NA
TGTGCCAGCAGGATCGGGAACTCTGGAAACACCATATATTTT
CASRIGNSGNTIYF
>TRBV15|TRBJ1-2|NA|NA
TGTGCCACCAGCAGACAGGGGCCCTATGGCTACACCTTC
CATSRQGPYGYTF
>TRBV24-1|TRBJ2-2|NA|once
TGTGCCACCAGTGACCCCCTAGCCGGGGAGCTGTTTTTT
CATSDPLAGELFF
>TRBV6-1|TRBJ2-3|NA|NA
TGTGCCAGCAGTGCCCAACCCATTACAGTGACGAGCACAGATACGCAGTATTTT
CASSAQPITVTSTDTQYF
>TRBV15|TRBJ1-1|NA|NA
TGTGCCACCAGCAGAGATTGGACAGACACTGAAGCTTTCTTT
CATSRDWTDTEAFF
>TRBV6-5|TRBJ1-1|TRBD1|once
TGTGCCAGCAGTCGGACAGGGTGGGAGAACACTGAAGCTTTCTTT
CASSRTGWENTEAFF
>TRBV7-9|TRBJ2-3|TRBD2|NA
TGTGCCAGCAGCCGGGACTACCGCACAGATACGCAGTATTTT
CASSRDYRTDTQYF
>TRBV7-2|TRBJ1-2|NA|NA
TGTGCCAGCAGCTTAACCCCGCAGGGGCATGGCTACACCTTC
CASSLTPQGHGYTF
>TRBV7-8|TRBJ1-2|NA|NA
TGTGCCAGCAGCCTCAAAATCGACTCGGATAGGCATGGCTACACCTTC
CASSLKIDSDRHGYTF
>TRBV27|TRBJ2-6|TRBD1|NA
TGTGCCAGCAGTCACAGGACAGGGCCCAGGGGCTCTGGGGCCAACGTCCTGACTTTC
CASSHRTGPRGSGANVLTF
>TRBV5-1|TRBJ2-2|TRBD1|NA
TGCGCCAGCCAACAGGGGGCGAACACCGGGGAGCTGTTTTTT
CASQQGANTGELFF
>TRBV18|TRBJ1-1|NA|NA
TGTGCCAGCTCGCCGGACACGTACACTGAAGCTTTCTTT
CASSPDTYTEAFF
>TRBV4-2|TRBJ1-1|TRBD1|NA
TGTGCCAGCAGCTACGAAACAAGGGGACAGTGGAACACTGAAGCTTTCTTT
CASSYETRGQWNTEAFF
>TRBV6-1|TRBJ2-7|TRBD1|once
TGTGCCAGCAGTGCCAATGCCAGGAACAGGGGGCAGGTCTACGAGCAGTACTTC
CASSANARNRGQVYEQYF
>TRBV7-9|TRBJ1-3|TRBD1|NA
TGTGCCAGCAGCCGCGACAGGGCTTTGGGAAACACCATATATTTT
CASSRDRALGNTIYF
>TRBV6-5|TRBJ1-5|NA|NA
TGTGCCAGCAGTTACTCATCCGGGAGCAATCAGCCCCAGCATTTT
CASSYSSGSNQPQHF